This TCR beta chain stems from a study of tumor and adjacent non-tumor tissue in lung cancer. Study in general: Histology: about a dozen adenocarcinoma, a couple of squamous cell carcinoma, 1 small cell lung cancer. Findings and caveats of the study: Higher tumor TCR diversity was associated with shorter survival. Significantly higher TCR diversity was found in tumor than normal lung.

RNA was extracted from bulk tissue without any cell sorting. Between August and November 2014, newly diagnosed, chemotherapy-naive lung cancer patients underwent thoracic surgery in China. CDR1 SGHDT and CDR2 YYEEEE come from the germline V gene. Unmatched junction bases numbered 11, after V lost 3 bases and J lost 2 bases. The CDR3 runs 17 residues. The library came from three nested PCR rounds adapted from ARM-PCR protocols. TCRdb redid the calling of the multiplex PCR reads with MiXCR, one entry per CDR3 protein. Of approximately 120,000 distinct CDR3 sequences listed, roughly 74% are singletons. Notes on this clonotype: What it recognizes is unknown. A clone one base away is much larger, so this may be a read error. No conserved phenylalanine or tryptophan is present at the end of the CDR3, so a read error is the likely explanation.

This receptor was identified in a woman in her sixties or seventies with non-small cell lung cancer. The sample consisted of lung tumor tissue. The chain links TRBV5-6 to TRBJ2-7; 10 positions agree with TRBD2. For the CDR3, the DNA is TGTGCCAGCAGCTGGGGGGGTAGCGGGAGGTCCCCCTACGAGCAGTACTTA. Its protein product is CASSWGGSGRSPYEQYL.